The next 25 T cell receptor beta chains were all read from a single sample in a study of blood T cells in healthy people across ages. The authors ran a second PCR of roughly 6 to 11 cycles using a sample-barcoded 5' primer and a J-beta primer mix. TCRdb processed the 5' RACE reads anew with MiXCR; each CDR3 protein has one entry. The sample contains about 1.8 million distinct CDR3 sequences, less than 50% of which appear only once. Material: blood. These receptors all stem from a woman between 35 and 50 years old in good health.

The chain combines TRBV7-9 with TRBJ2-7; D is unclear. The CDR3 length is 12 residues. The germline V and J ends were trimmed by 5 bases and 3 bases, with 8 bases remaining between them. The germline CDR1 and CDR2 sequences are SEHNR and FQNEAQ (reference sequence). The CDR3 sequence is CASSGVLYEQYF. The CDR3 DNA reads TGTGCCAGCAGCGGGGTCCTCTACGAGCAGTACTTC.

This clonotype was seen more than once but under ten times. V is TRBV6-1 and J is TRBJ2-1, with 7 positions matching TRBD2. V gave up 11 bases and J gave up 4 bases; unmatched junction bases: 8. Germline values: CDR1 MNHNS, CDR2 SASEGT. The CDR3 sequence is 13 residues long. DNA for the CDR3: TGTGCCGGCCGGGACTATCCTTACAATGAGCAGTTCTTC. This encodes CAGRDYPYNEQFF.

The chain is built from TRBV20-1 and TRBJ2-5, with TRBD2 identical over 11 bases. V lost 5 bases and J lost 3; bases outside the gene matches: 11. Germline-derived CDR1 and CDR2 are DFQATT and SNEGSKA (reference sequence). This CDR3 is 16 amino acids long. The CDR3 here is CSAPGFSGGGKETQYF. CDR3 in DNA: TGCAGTGCTCCGGGGTTTAGCGGGGGGGGGAAAGAGACCCAGTACTTC.

This chain connects TRBV28 to TRBJ1-6; D is ambiguous. Germline V lookup: CDR1 MDHEN, CDR2 SYDVKM. The length of the CDR3 is 17 residues. The V end was cut by 2 bases, the J end by 5 bases, with 16 bases between. CDR3 DNA sequence: TGTGCCAGCAGTTTAGGTACCTCTCGAGTGAATAATTCACCCCTCCACTTT. As protein: CASSLGTSRVNNSPLHF.

The genes are TRBV4-3 and TRBJ2-2, with 7 bases lining up with TRBD1. V shed 1 base and J 4 bases; nucleotides not matched to a gene: 6. Germline CDR1 LGHNA, CDR2 YSLEER. The CDR3 has 16 residues. The CDR3 nucleotides are TGCGCCAGCAGCCAAGCTTCAGGGGGTCCCACCGGGGAGCTGTTTTTT. It is translated as CASSQASGGPTGELFF.

The V gene is TRBV7-9, the J gene TRBJ2-5; D remains unclear. The J call may be in error: the DNA end matches TRBJ2-7 better. Germline V lookup: CDR1 SEHNR, CDR2 FQNEAQ (reference sequence). The CDR3 is 14 residues long. The CDR3 spells CASSLSQDIYEQYF. The CDR3 DNA sequence: TGTGCCAGCAGCTTATCGCAAGATATCTACGAGCAGTACTTC.

This clonotype was observed a single time. This chain uses TRBV19 with TRBJ2-3; 9 bases map to TRBD2. Trimming removed 3 bases from V and 1 base from J; junction bases left unmatched: 11. Germline assignment: CDR1 LNHDA and CDR2 SQIVND (reference sequence). This CDR3 has 18 residues. The CDR3 loop reads CASSIPTSGMRGTDTQYF. In DNA, the CDR3 is TGTGCCAGTAGTATCCCGACTAGCGGTATGCGTGGCACAGATACGCAGTATTTT.

A few counts support this clonotype. The J gene is TRBJ2-3, the V gene TRBV10-3, with D tentatively TRBD1 (5 bases). V was shortened by 8 bases and J by 3 bases, with 9 bases between the two germline ends. The germline V gene has CDR1 ENHRY and CDR2 SYGVKD. This CDR3 has 12 residues. Here the CDR3 DNA reads TGTGCCATCCTCGACAGAACAGATACGCAGTATTTT. It translates to CAILDRTDTQYF.

The rearrangement uses TRBV27 and TRBJ1-1; TRBD1 might be the D (6 bases). The CDR3 totals 14 residues. The germline V gene encodes CDR1 MNHEY and CDR2 SMNVEV (reference sequence). V lost 5 bases and J 1 base, leaving 11 bases between the germline ends. The CDR3 DNA sequence: TGTGCCAGCAGTCCCACAGGGCGGAACACTGAAGCTTTCTTT. The encoded protein is CASSPTGRNTEAFF.

V gene TRBV20-1 combines with J gene TRBJ1-4, with D perhaps matching TRBD1 (6 bases). V lost 3 bases and J lost 6, with 14 bases in between. The germline gives CDR1 DFQATT, CDR2 SNEGSKA (reference sequence). This CDR3 comprises 14 residues. CDR3 bases: TGCAGTGCTAGTAGTGAGGGGGGCCATGAAAAACTGTTTTTT. Its protein product is CSASSEGGHEKLFF.

This chain connects TRBV6-5 to TRBJ2-2; no reliable D call. Trimming shortened V by 5 bases and J by 9 bases, and 13 bases separated the two germline ends. CDR1 is MNHEY, CDR2 SVGAGI, per germline. CDR3 length: 13 amino acids. The CDR3 here is CASSPRDGRELFF. CDR3 in DNA: TGTGCCAGCAGTCCCCGCGACGGCCGGGAGCTGTTTTTT.

The chain couples TRBV10-3 to TRBJ2-3; 10 bases map to TRBD2. CDR3 length equals 16 residues. V shed 6 bases, J shed 4 bases, and the junction held 10 bases outside the gene matches. CDR1 and CDR2 from the germline V gene are ENHRY and SYGVKD. CDR3 sequence (DNA): TGTGCCATCAGAGCGGGGGGGCCTTTCTTGGCAGATACGCAGTATTTT. It encodes CAIRAGGPFLADTQYF.

The chain is built from TRBV6-6 and TRBJ2-1; the D is unclear. CDR1 MNHNY and CDR2 SVGAGI come from the germline V gene (reference sequence). CDR3 length equals 11 residues. Deletions cut 2 bases from V and 9 bases from J, with 5 bases between. CDR3 in DNA: TGTGCCAGCAGTTACGATGTTGAGCAGTTCTTC. Translation: CASSYDVEQFF.

CDR3 sequence (DNA): TGTGCCAGCAGTGCCTTAAGCGGGGGGGCGGATGAGCAGTTCTTC. It is translated as CASSALSGGADEQFF. The V gene is TRBV6-1, the J gene TRBJ2-1, with 10 bases matching TRBD2. The germline CDR1 and CDR2 sequences are MNHNS and SASEGT. V lost 4 bases to trimming and J lost 8 bases; unmatched junction nucleotides: 8. This CDR3 is built from 15 residues.

This clonotype has a handful of counts. The chain carries TRBV5-1 and TRBJ2-6, with a weak D call TRBD2 (6 bases). The V end lost 6 bases, the J end lost 2 bases, and 9 bases lay between the germline ends. The CDR3 totals 14 residues. Germline V lookup: CDR1 SGHRS, CDR2 YFSETQ. CDR3 in amino acids: CASNGGTGANVLTF. The DNA for the CDR3 is TGCGCCAGCAATGGGGGGACTGGGGCCAACGTCCTGACTTTC. Filled out from reference TRBV5-1 and TRBJ2-6, the complete variable domain reads KAGVTQTPRYLIKTRGQQVTLSCSPISGHRSVSWYQQTPGQGLQFLFEYFSETQRNKGNFPGRFSGRQFSNSRSEMNVSTLELGDSALYLCASNGGTGANVLTFGAGSRLTVL.

This clonotype has a handful of counts. The chain is built from TRBV28 and TRBJ2-7, with D perhaps matching TRBD2 (6 bases). The DNA end lines up better with TRBJ2-5; the J call may be wrong. The germline V gene has CDR1 MDHEN and CDR2 SYDVKM. The CDR3 has 14 residues. CDR3 DNA: TGTGCCAGCAGCTTACGGAGGGGATGGGAGACCCAGTACTTC. Amino acids: CASSLRRGWETQYF.

This clonotype showed up just a few times. The rearrangement uses TRBV7-2 and TRBJ2-1, with TRBD2 identical over 15 bases. V was clipped by 8 bases and J by 4 bases; unmatched bases: 0. Germline CDR1 and CDR2: SGHTA and FQGNSA. The CDR3 length is 14 residues. For the CDR3, the DNA is TGTGCCAGCGGACTAGCGGGGGGGTACAATGAGCAGTTCTTC. Its protein is CASGLAGGYNEQFF. Full variable domain (outside the CDR3, taken from reference TRBV7-2 and TRBJ2-1): GAGVSQSPSNKVTEKGKDVELRCDPISGHTALYWYRQSLGQGLEFLIYFQGNSAPDKSGLPSDRFSAERTGGSVSTLTIQRTQQEDSAVYLCASGLAGGYNEQFFGPGTRLTVL.

The V gene is TRBV7-9, the J gene TRBJ2-1; maybe TRBD2 (6 bases). Trimming pared 11 bases from V and 9 bases from J, leaving 20 bases between. CDR1 and CDR2 from the germline V gene are SEHNR and FQNEAQ (reference sequence). CDR3 size: 13 residues. The CDR3 DNA reads as TGTGCCTCCCGGGAGCTTACGGGGTGTGAGCAGTTCTTC. This codes for CASRELTGCEQFF. Together with reference TRBV7-9 and TRBJ2-1, the CDR3 gives the full variable domain: DTGVSQNPRHKITKRGQNVTFRCDPISEHNRLYWYRQTLGQGPEFLTYFQNEAQLEKSRLLSDRFSAERPKGSFSTLEIQRTEQGDSAMYLCASRELTGCEQFFGPGTRLTVL.

This clonotype turned up a few times. V is TRBV3-1 and J is TRBJ2-7; D remains unclear. The DNA end is a closer match to TRBJ2-5, so the J assignment may be wrong. Germline CDR1 and CDR2: LGHDT and YNNKEL (reference sequence). This CDR3 is built from 16 residues. CDR3 nucleotides: TGTGCCAGCAGCCAGGGAAAACGGGCCCAGAAGGAGACCCAGTACTTC. Its protein product is CASSQGKRAQKETQYF.

The rearrangement joins TRBV6-5 to TRBJ1-1; 10 nucleotides agree with TRBD1. CDR1 is MNHEY, CDR2 SVGAGI, per germline. The trim removed 0 bases at V and 4 bases at J, leaving 14 bases unmatched. The CDR3 has 19 residues. CDR3 residues: CASSYSSLDRGKVSTEAFF. Written as DNA, the CDR3 is TGTGCCAGCAGTTACTCCAGCCTGGACAGGGGGAAAGTTAGCACTGAAGCTTTCTTT.

This clonotype was counted only a few times. V is TRBV6-1 and J is TRBJ2-5; D possibly matches TRBD1 or TRBD2 (5 bases each). The germline V gene encodes CDR1 MNHNS and CDR2 SASEGT. The CDR3 runs 13 residues. The V and J ends lost 9 bases and 1 base respectively, with 12 bases between them. CDR3 protein: CASLGPRQETQYF. In nucleotides, the CDR3 is TGTGCCAGTTTGGGACCGCGCCAAGAGACCCAGTACTTC.

The table lists this clonotype with a few counts. The chain employs TRBV4-2 and TRBJ2-7, with D possibly being TRBD1 (5 bases). Trimming removed 0 bases from V and 4 bases from J, with 10 bases in between. CDR1 and CDR2 (germline): LGHNA, YNFKEQ. The CDR3 totals 14 residues. CDR3 sequence (DNA): TGTGCCAGCAGCCAAGAGGGGCCCCGGTACGAGCAGTACTTC. It yields the protein CASSQEGPRYEQYF.

Of note for this clonotype: This may be a read error, as it is one base from a much larger clone. V is TRBV20-1 and J is TRBJ2-7; TRBD1 might be the D (5 bases). Matching the DNA end better, TRBJ2-5 makes the J call doubtful. CDR1 DFQATT and CDR2 SNEGSKA come from the germline V gene (reference sequence). The length of the CDR3 is 11 residues. Here the CDR3 reads CGALAQGTQYF. CDR3 in DNA: TGCGGTGCTTTAGCCCAGGGGACCCAGTACTTC.

The chain has TRBV7-2 and TRBJ1-6; D is undetermined. CDR3 size: 12 residues. V lost 5 bases and J 12 bases, leaving 11 bases between the germline ends. The germline CDR1 and CDR2 sequences are SGHTA and FQGNSA. The CDR3 spells CASSAVLGPLHF. As DNA, the CDR3 is TGTGCCAGCAGCGCCGTCTTGGGACCCCTCCACTTT.

The gene calls are TRBV7-9 and TRBJ1-2; D perhaps matches TRBD1 (5 bases). The CDR3 sequence is 18 residues long. The V and J ends lost 4 bases and 2 bases respectively, with 23 bases between them. Per germline, CDR1 SEHNR and CDR2 FQNEAQ (reference sequence). CDR3 sequence: CASSSGGRVLNFNYGYTF. The CDR3 bases are TGTGCCAGCAGCTCTGGGGGTCGGGTATTAAACTTCAACTATGGCTACACCTTC.